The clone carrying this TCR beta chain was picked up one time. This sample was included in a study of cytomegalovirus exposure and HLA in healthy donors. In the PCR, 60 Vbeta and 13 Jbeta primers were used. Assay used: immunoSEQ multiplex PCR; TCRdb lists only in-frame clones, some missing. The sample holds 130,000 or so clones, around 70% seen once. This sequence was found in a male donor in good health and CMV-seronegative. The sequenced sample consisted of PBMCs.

The CDR3 sequence is CASSLDGTPNTDTQYF. CDR3 DNA: TGTGCCAGCAGCCTTGACGGGACACCGAACACAGATACGCAGTATTTT. The chain couples TRBV27 to TRBJ2-3; D might be TRBD1 (6 bases). Germline V gene data show CDR1 as MNHEY and CDR2 as SMNVEV (reference sequence). V was shortened by 6 bases and J by 2 bases, with 18 bases between the two germline ends. The length of the CDR3 is 16 residues.